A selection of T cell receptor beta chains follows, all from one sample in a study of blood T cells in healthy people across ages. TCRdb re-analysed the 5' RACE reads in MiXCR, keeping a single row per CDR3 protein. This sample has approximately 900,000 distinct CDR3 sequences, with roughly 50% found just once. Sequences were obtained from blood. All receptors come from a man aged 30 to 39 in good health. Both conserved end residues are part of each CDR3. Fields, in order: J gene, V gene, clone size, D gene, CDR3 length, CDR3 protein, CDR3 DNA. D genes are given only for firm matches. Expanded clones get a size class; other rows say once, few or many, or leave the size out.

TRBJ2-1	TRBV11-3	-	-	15	CASSSPTSRGNEQFF	TGTGCCAGCAGCTCCCCCACCTCGCGGGGTAATGAGCAGTTCTTC
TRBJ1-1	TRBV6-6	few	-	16	CASKSQSVGRDTEAFF	TGTGCCAGCAAGTCCCAGTCGGTGGGTCGGGACACTGAAGCTTTCTTT
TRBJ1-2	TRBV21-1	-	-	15	CASSPLWGAGYGYTF	TGTGCCAGCAGTCCCCTTTGGGGGGCTGGCTATGGCTACACCTTC
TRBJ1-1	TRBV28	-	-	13	CASSLSGSLPAFF	TGTGCCAGCAGTTTATCTGGCAGCCTACCAGCTTTCTTT
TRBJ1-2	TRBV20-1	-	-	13	CSAPTGESRGYTF	TGCAGTGCCCCGACCGGGGAAAGTCGTGGCTACACCTTC
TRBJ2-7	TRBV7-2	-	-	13	CASSYRATYEQYF	TGTGCCAGCAGCTACAGGGCCACCTACGAGCAGTACTTC
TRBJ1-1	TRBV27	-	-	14	CASTPREGGTEAFF	TGTGCCAGCACTCCACGGGAGGGTGGCACTGAAGCTTTCTTT
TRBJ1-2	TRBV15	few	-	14	CATSRDPRQANYTF	TGTGCCACCAGCAGAGATCCTAGACAGGCCAACTACACCTTC
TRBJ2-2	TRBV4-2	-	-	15	CASSQARLDTGELFF	TGTGCCAGCAGCCAAGCGAGGTTAGACACCGGGGAGCTGTTTTTT
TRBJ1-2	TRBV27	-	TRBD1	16	CASSFLRGDRPYGYTF	TGTGCCAGCAGCTTTTTAAGGGGGGACAGACCCTATGGCTACACCTTC
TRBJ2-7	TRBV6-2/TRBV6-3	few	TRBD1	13	CAIYDRVKYEQYF	TGTGCCATCTACGACAGGGTGAAATACGAGCAGTACTTC
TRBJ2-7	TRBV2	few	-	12	CASSGQAYEQYF	TGTGCCAGCAGTGGACAGGCCTACGAGCAGTACTTC
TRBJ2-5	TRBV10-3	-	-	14	CAISDLLDGETQYF	TGTGCCATCAGTGACCTCTTGGACGGCGAGACCCAGTACTTC
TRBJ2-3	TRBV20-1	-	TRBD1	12	CSAGDSTDTQYF	TGCAGTGCGGGGGACAGTACAGATACGCAGTATTTT
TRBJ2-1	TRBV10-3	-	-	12	CAISEGSNEQFF	TGTGCCATCAGTGAAGGGAGCAATGAGCAGTTCTTC
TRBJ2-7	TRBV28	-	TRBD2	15	CASSEFSGSLYEQYF	TGTGCCAGCAGTGAGTTTAGCGGGAGTCTTTACGAGCAGTACTTC
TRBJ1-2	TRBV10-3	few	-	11	CAISDTYGYTF	TGTGCCATCAGCGACACTTATGGCTACACCTTC
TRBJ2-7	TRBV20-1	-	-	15	CSARDHKGRSYEQYF	TGCAGTGCTAGAGATCATAAGGGCAGAAGTTACGAGCAGTACTTC
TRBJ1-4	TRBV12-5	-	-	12	CASGADSGETFF	TGTGCTAGTGGGGCTGACTCGGGGGAGACGTTTTTT